This entry describes one TCR beta chain. This specimen comes from a study of blood T cell repertoires in COVID-19. At the level of the study: The samples span acute and convalescent COVID-19 from the United States, Italy and Spain. PBMCs, B-cell-depleted T cells, or T cells were the source of the cDNA or gDNA that made up the material.

The CDR3 covers 13 residues. Per the germline V gene, CDR1 is MGHRA and CDR2 is YSYEKL. V dropped 0 bases and J dropped 0 bases, with 2 bases sitting between them. In the original analysis: Nucleated cell counts were estimated from reference gene primer amplification. Produced via immunoSEQ multiplex PCR; TCRdb's table is partial and in-frame only. Clone size and the V and J calls come from that table; the DNA yielded D and trimming. The table records tens of thousands of clones, 84% of them present only once. The receptor comes from a man in his fifties or sixties with acute or convalescent COVID-19. Sequenced input: peripheral blood. V and J are TRBV4-1 and TRBJ2-5; no definite D call. This chain's CDR3 is CASSQDNQETQYF. The DNA for the CDR3 is TGCGCCAGCAGCCAAGATAACCAAGAGACCCAGTACTTC.